This TCR beta chain was captured in a study of cytomegalovirus exposure and HLA in healthy donors. Participants comprised healthy donors of bone marrow. The CDR3 is made up of 12 amino acids. Germline V gene sequence: CDR1 GTSNPN, CDR2 SVGIG (reference sequence). V was clipped by 3 bases and J by 7 bases, with 13 bases between them. PCR employed 60 Vbeta and 13 Jbeta primers. Profiled with immunoSEQ multiplex PCR; TCRdb holds only in-frame clones, not every one. The data hold about 100,000 clones, with more than 80% observed a single time. The receptor was derived from a man younger than 45 in good health and CMV-seronegative. What was sequenced was PBMCs. The chain carries TRBV30 and TRBJ2-7; D might be TRBD1 (5 bases). The CDR3 is CAWSAPRGEQYF. Written as DNA, the CDR3 is TGTGCCTGGAGCGCCCCAAGGGGAGAGCAGTACTTC.